The entry below describes one T cell receptor beta chain. This sample is part of a study of cytomegalovirus exposure and HLA in healthy donors. 13 Jbeta primers and 60 Vbeta primers were used for the PCR. Repertoires were generated with immunoSEQ multiplex PCR, while TCRdb's copy carries only in-frame clones and drops some. In the table there are about 79,000 clones, about two thirds of which are singletons. Germline loops: CDR1 MNHNS, CDR2 SASEGT. Trimming took off 5 bases at V and 6 bases at J, with 13 bases between the two ends. The CDR3 is made up of 13 amino acids. The source is a woman aged 50 to 60 in good health and CMV-seropositive. Sequenced sample: PBMCs. The chain is built from TRBV6-1 and TRBJ1-2, with D uncertain. As DNA, the CDR3 is TGTGCCAGCAGTCGTGTAACGTCGGATGGCTACACCTTC. It is translated as CASSRVTSDGYTF.